The 7 T cell receptor beta chains in this list originate from one sample, sequenced in a study of blood T cell repertoires in COVID-19. Data came from immunoSEQ multiplex PCR; TCRdb stores just in-frame clones and leaves some out. The data show around 130,000 clones, about four fifths seen once. The sample taken for sequencing was peripheral blood. The receptors here all came from a human donor in a cohort sampled during active COVID-19.

The chain uses TRBV11-2 and TRBJ1-3; possibly TRBD1 for D (5 bases). Germline V gene lookup returns CDR1 SGHAT and CDR2 FQNNGV. CDR3 size: 16 residues. V was pared by 5 bases and J by 1 base, with 15 bases between. The CDR3 region is CASSMPGGVSGNTIYF. The DNA of the CDR3 is TGTGCCAGCAGCATGCCCGGGGGGGTTTCTGGAAACACCATATATTTT.

J is TRBJ1-4 and V is TRBV4-1, with 7 bases that match TRBD1. The V gene end was trimmed by 8 bases and the J gene end by 4 bases; junction bases not matched to a gene: 4. CDR3 length: 13 amino acids. Germline-derived CDR1 and CDR2 are MGHRA and YSYEKL. CDR3 amino acids: CASRRGLNEKLFF. CDR3 bases: TGCGCCAGCCGAAGGGGGCTTAATGAAAAACTGTTTTTT.

CDR3 in DNA: TGTGCCGCCAAGGGGGCGAACACCGGGGAGCTGTTTTTT. Its protein product is CAAKGANTGELFF. J is TRBJ2-2 and V is TRBV24-1; D is perhaps TRBD1 (6 bases). Trimming cost V 12 bases and J 0 bases, with 10 bases left between them. The CDR3 consists of 13 residues. CDR1 and CDR2 (germline): KGHDR, SFDVKD.

This sequence joins TRBV5-1 and TRBJ1-1; D call uncertain. The germline V gene encodes CDR1 SGHRS and CDR2 YFSETQ. Trimming left V 6 bases short and J 1 base short, with 13 bases between. The CDR3 has 14 residues. This chain's CDR3 is CASTLAGENTEAFF. The CDR3 nucleotides read TGCGCCAGCACCCTAGCCGGGGAGAACACTGAAGCTTTCTTT.

The chain recombines TRBV7-7 with TRBJ2-2, with D possibly TRBD1 on 6 matching bases. Germline loops: CDR1 SSHAT, CDR2 FNYEAQ (reference sequence). The CDR3 runs to 18 residues. With 6 bases removed from V and 1 base from J, the gap between germline ends came to 21 bases. CDR3 protein: CASSLNPQIRGNTGELFF. The CDR3 DNA follows: TGTGCCAGCAGTTTAAACCCCCAGATCAGGGGGAACACCGGGGAGCTGTTTTTT.

This clone was observed once. The gene calls are TRBV29-1 and TRBJ2-7; TRBD2 is a possible D gene (6 bases). Germline lookup yields CDR1 SQVTM and CDR2 ANQGSEA. The CDR3 runs 14 residues. The V gene lost 3 bases and the J gene lost 3 bases, with 15 bases spanning the gap. CDR3 in DNA: TGCAGCGTTGAGACGCGGGACTCAAGCTACGAGCAGTACTTC. It encodes CSVETRDSSYEQYF.

CDR3 region: CASSSRENTEAFF. The CDR3 region has the DNA TGCGCCAGCAGCTCCCGGGAGAACACTGAAGCTTTCTTT. The gene calls are TRBV5-1 and TRBJ1-1; D remains ambiguous. The germline V gene encodes CDR1 SGHRS and CDR2 YFSETQ. The CDR3 is 13 amino acids. V was pared by 3 bases and J by 1 base, with 7 bases between.